This is a list of T cell receptor beta chains from one sample in a study of tumor-infiltrating lymphocytes in localized non-small cell lung cancer. TCRdb's table, derived via immunoSEQ multiplex PCR, lists solely in-frame clones and lacks some. The repertoire consists of over 9,500 clones, with 82% occurring once and the leading ten covering approximately 12%. The material sequenced was uninvolved lung tissue not adjacent to the tumor. The receptors stem from a human donor with non-small cell lung cancer. CDR3s include the opening cysteine and the closing phenylalanine or tryptophan. D genes are given only for firm matches. Clone size is not always given. Where it is, it says once, few, many or a class for expanded clones.

abundance,v_gene,d_gene,j_gene,CDR3nt,CDR3aa
-,TRBV29-1,-,TRBJ1-2,TGCAGCGTTAGCAGGGCCGACACGGGAGGCTACACCTTC,CSVSRADTGGYTF
-,TRBV19,-,TRBJ1-1,TGTGCCAGTAGTACGGGAGCGCTGAAGGCTTTCTTT,CASSTGALKAFF
-,TRBV11-2,-,TRBJ1-3,TGTGCCAGCAGCTTTGGGCGGGGGGTCTCTGGAAACACCATATATTTT,CASSFGRGVSGNTIYF
-,TRBV6-7,-,TRBJ1-2,TGTGCCAGCAGTTACGCGGGGCGCGGGAATGGCTACACCTTC,CASSYAGRGNGYTF
-,TRBV10-3,TRBD1,TRBJ1-6,TGTGCCATCAGTGAGGACAGGGGTAATTCACCCCTCCACTTT,CAISEDRGNSPLHF
-,TRBV19,-,TRBJ1-1,TGTGCCAGTAGTATAGGGGGAACAGGGATTGAAGCTTTCTTT,CASSIGGTGIEAFF
-,TRBV4-2,-,TRBJ2-5,TGTGCCAGCAGCCAAGATTTGGCGGGTTCTTTTGAGACCCAGTACTTC,CASSQDLAGSFETQYF
few,TRBV5-4,-,TRBJ1-6,TGTGCCAGCAGCTTGAAGGGGAATTCACCCCTCCACTTT,CASSLKGNSPLHF
-,TRBV4-3,-,TRBJ2-7,TGCGCCAGCAGCCCAGAAGATTTAGCGTCCTACGAGCAGTACTTC,CASSPEDLASYEQYF
-,TRBV19,-,TRBJ1-4,TGTGCCAGTAGTATACAAGGCACTAATGAAAAACTGTTTTTT,CASSIQGTNEKLFF
-,TRBV19,-,TRBJ2-2,TGTGCCAGTATTCAGGGGCCTATAACCGGGGAGCTGTTTTTT,CASIQGPITGELFF
-,TRBV15,TRBD1,TRBJ1-6,TGTGCCACCCGGACAGGGCGTAGTTCACCCCTCCACTTT,CATRTGRSSPLHF
-,TRBV5-4,TRBD2,TRBJ2-1,TGTGCCAGCAGCTTGGATCTAGCGGGGAGTTACAATGAGCAGTTCTTC,CASSLDLAGSYNEQFF
-,TRBV7-2,-,TRBJ1-6,TGTGCCAGCGCCCCGTCGGCTTATAATTCACCCCTCCACTTT,CASAPSAYNSPLHF
-,TRBV19,-,TRBJ1-6,TGTGCCAGTAGCGGGACGTCGTATAATTCACCCCTCCACTTT,CASSGTSYNSPLHF
-,TRBV28,-,TRBJ2-1,TGTGCCAGCAGTCCACCGCGTGGGAGCTCCTACAATGAGCAGTTCTTC,CASSPPRGSSYNEQFF
-,TRBV10-3,-,TRBJ1-6,TGTGCCATCAGTACTATTAATTCACCCCTCCACTTT,CAISTINSPLHF
-,TRBV7-9,-,TRBJ2-3,TGTGCCAGCAGCCGTGGGGGTAACACAGATACGCAGTATTTT,CASSRGGNTDTQYF
-,TRBV6-1,-,TRBJ1-1,TGTGCCAGCAGTGAAGCCTATGCTTACAGAAACACTGAAGCTTTCTTT,CASSEAYAYRNTEAFF